This TCR beta chain appears in the sequencing data of a study of blood T cells in healthy people across ages. Trimming cost V 5 bases and J 7 bases, with 18 bases left between them. Germline CDR1 reads SGHTA; CDR2 reads FQGNSA. This CDR3 has 15 residues. General study findings and limits: Both higher diversity and more naive CD4+ cells marked long-lived donors when set against aged donors.

This clonotype was picked up a small number of times. Its specificity is not known. Primed by a sample-barcoded 5' primer and a J-beta primer mix, a second PCR proceeded for about 6 to 11 cycles. Each TCR beta cDNA got a 12-nucleotide random molecular identifier. Each CDR3 protein gets one entry after TCRdb re-called the 5' RACE reads with MiXCR. Here the sample spans about 280,000 distinct CDR3 sequences, 25% to 30% being singletons. Each sample used at least 7 million PBMCs. Material for sequencing was blood. This chain uses TRBV7-2 with TRBJ2-1; D remains unclear. This clonotype was obtained from a woman in her 70s in good health. This CDR3 reads CASSPTSPRTNEQFF. In DNA form, the CDR3 reads TGTGCCAGCAGCCCAACCTCCCCTAGAACAAATGAGCAGTTCTTC.